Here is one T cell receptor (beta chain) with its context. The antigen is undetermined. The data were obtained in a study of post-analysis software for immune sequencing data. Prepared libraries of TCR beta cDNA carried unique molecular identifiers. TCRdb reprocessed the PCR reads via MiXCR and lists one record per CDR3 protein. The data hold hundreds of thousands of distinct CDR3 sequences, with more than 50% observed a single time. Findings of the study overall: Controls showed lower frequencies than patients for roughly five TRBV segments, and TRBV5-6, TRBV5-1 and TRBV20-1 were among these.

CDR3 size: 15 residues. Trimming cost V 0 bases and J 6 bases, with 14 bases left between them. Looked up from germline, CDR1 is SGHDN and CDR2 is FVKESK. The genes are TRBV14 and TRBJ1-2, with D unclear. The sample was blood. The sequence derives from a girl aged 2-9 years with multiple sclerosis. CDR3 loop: CASSQEDALWDGYTF. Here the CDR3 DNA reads TGTGCCAGCAGCCAAGAAGACGCGCTTTGGGATGGCTACACCTTC.